Below are 26 T cell receptor beta chains sequenced from a single sample in a study of beta chain features in type 1 diabetes. Broader study findings: Moderate but significant shortening of TCRB CDR3s was recorded in all four CD4+ subsets from Type 1 diabetes patients.

Reverse transcription of all isolated RNA meant that expressed TCRB transcripts were sequenced. The repertoire was sequenced with immunoSEQ multiplex PCR; TCRdb's copy has only in-frame clones and lacks some. The sample lists roughly 330,000 clones; 13% were seen once. No antigen has been assigned to these receptors. Sequences were obtained from naive CD4+ T cells from blood. The receptors derive from a woman aged 18 to 35 with type 1 diabetes.

This clone was observed a few times. The rearrangement joins TRBV7-9 to TRBJ2-7, with 9 bases matching TRBD1. Germline CDR1 and CDR2: SEHNR and FQNEAQ (reference sequence). V was clipped by 4 bases and J by 5 bases; unmatched bases: 9. The CDR3 sequence is 15 residues long. CDR3 protein: CASSSPGQGAHEQYF. The CDR3, as DNA: TGTGCCAGCAGCTCACCGGGACAGGGTGCCCACGAGCAGTACTTC.

A few counts support this clone. V and J are TRBV27 and TRBJ1-1, with a tentative D call TRBD1 (6 bases). The CDR3 runs to 14 residues. Trimming left V 4 bases short and J 3 bases short, with 12 bases between. In germline, CDR1 is MNHEY, CDR2 SMNVEV (reference sequence). DNA for the CDR3: TGTGCCAGCAGTTCGCCGGGACACCACACTGAAGCTTTCTTT. Its translation: CASSSPGHHTEAFF.

This clone was found a few times. The chain is built from TRBV15 and TRBJ2-5; D unresolved. The germline V gene has CDR1 LNHNV and CDR2 YYDKDF (reference sequence). Trimming stripped 0 bases from V and 2 bases from J, with 10 bases between. This CDR3 contains 15 residues. The CDR3 DNA follows: TGTGCCACCAGCAGAGATCAGTCGCAGCAAGAGACCCAGTACTTC. This sequence encodes CATSRDQSQQETQYF.

This clone has only a few counts. This sequence joins TRBV15 and TRBJ2-1, with 7 bases matching TRBD2. Germline loops: CDR1 LNHNV, CDR2 YYDKDF (reference sequence). Trimming removed 0 bases from V and 7 bases from J; junction bases left unmatched: 6. The CDR3 loop spans 15 amino acids. CDR3 residues: CATSRDSGGRNEQFF. The CDR3 nucleotides read TGTGCCACCAGCAGAGATTCGGGCGGGAGAAATGAGCAGTTCTTC.

This clone was counted a few times. The chain recombines TRBV6-5 with TRBJ1-1, with unresolved D. CDR1 MNHEY and CDR2 SVGAGI come from the germline V gene. V was cut by 4 bases and J by 2 bases, with 11 bases left in between. The CDR3 consists of 14 residues. In DNA form, the CDR3 reads TGTGCCAGCAGTTTGGGCCGAATAAACACTGAAGCTTTCTTT. This gives the protein CASSLGRINTEAFF.

This clone was seen a handful of times. Different DNA sequences within this sample yield the same CDR3. V usage is TRBV7-9 and J usage is TRBJ2-7; tentative D call: TRBD1 (6 bases). Between the trimmed V and J ends, which lost 1 base and 3 bases, there was a span of 10 bases. CDR1 and CDR2 from the germline V gene are SEHNR and FQNEAQ (reference sequence). The length of the CDR3 is 14 residues. CDR3 sequence: CASSLGTGSYEQYV. For the CDR3, the DNA is TGTGCCAGCAGCTTAGGAACAGGGAGCTACGAGCAGTACGTC.

This clone was seen a few times. The chain has TRBV6-6 and TRBJ2-7; D unclear. Germline values: CDR1 MNHNY, CDR2 SVGAGI (reference sequence). V dropped 2 bases and J dropped 1 base, with 9 bases sitting between them. CDR3 length equals 14 residues. The CDR3 DNA is TGTGCCAGCAGTTACATGGCAGCGTCCTACGAGCAGTACGTC. Amino acid sequence: CASSYMAASYEQYV.

The V and J genes are TRBV28 and TRBJ2-1, with a tentative D call TRBD2 (6 bases). Germline assignment: CDR1 MDHEN and CDR2 SYDVKM. This CDR3 spans 15 amino acids. V was shortened by 7 bases and J by 5 bases, with 18 bases between the two germline ends. CDR3 protein: CASITAGTGNNEQFF. DNA for the CDR3: TGTGCCAGCATCACTGCCGGGACTGGCAACAATGAGCAGTTCTTC.

This clone was found a few times. V usage is TRBV4-2 and J usage is TRBJ2-3; 10 nucleotides match TRBD2. After removal of 1 base from V and 4 bases from J, the junction contained 11 bases not matched to a gene. Germline CDR1 reads LGHNA; CDR2 reads YNFKEQ. This CDR3 comprises 18 residues. CDR3 loop: CASSQVYTSGMAADTQYF. In nucleotides, the CDR3 is TGTGCCAGCAGCCAAGTTTATACTAGCGGGATGGCGGCAGATACGCAGTATTTT.

This clone appeared a few times. This chain uses TRBV29-1 with TRBJ2-7; 9 nucleotides agree with TRBD2. The J segment lost 2 bases and the V segment lost 5 bases, leaving 7 bases of the junction unmatched. Germline CDR1 SQVTM, CDR2 ANQGSEA. The CDR3 runs to 14 residues. CDR3 sequence (DNA): TGCAGCGTTCGCCCGACTAGCGGTACCTACGAGCAGTACTTC. Protein: CSVRPTSGTYEQYF.

This clone appeared a few times. This sequence joins TRBV2 and TRBJ1-5; 8 positions match TRBD1. CDR3 length equals 14 residues. The V gene's germline CDR1 is SNHLY and CDR2 FYNNEI. V trimming: 4 bases; J trimming: 5 bases; junction bases outside the gene matches: 4. The chain's CDR3 is CASSGTGRDQPQHF. The CDR3 DNA sequence: TGTGCCAGCAGTGGGACAGGGCGGGATCAGCCCCAGCATTTT.

V and J are TRBV4-1 and TRBJ2-3; D is undetermined. The V end was cut by 4 bases, the J end by 5 bases, with 13 bases between. Germline V gives CDR1 MGHRA, CDR2 YSYEKL. The length of the CDR3 is 14 residues. CDR3 in amino acids: CASSPRTEEDTQYF. As DNA, the CDR3 is TGCGCCAGCAGCCCCCGCACAGAAGAAGATACGCAGTATTTT.

This clone was detected a few times. This sequence joins TRBV11-1 and TRBJ2-7; D may be TRBD1 (5 bases). In germline, CDR1 is SGHAT, CDR2 FQDESV (reference sequence). V was trimmed by 5 bases and J by 3 bases, leaving 17 bases between them. The CDR3 runs 15 residues. The CDR3: CASSQKGLEDYEQYF. The CDR3 DNA follows: TGTGCCAGCAGCCAAAAGGGGCTTGAGGACTACGAGCAGTACTTC.

This rearrangement joins TRBV19 to TRBJ2-1; 10 bases are a match to TRBD2. V lost 8 bases and J lost 4; bases outside the gene matches: 11. This CDR3 has 16 residues. The V gene's germline CDR1 is LNHDA and CDR2 SQIVND (reference sequence). The CDR3 here is CASRSSGSLKYNEQFF. DNA of the CDR3: TGTGCCAGTCGCTCTAGCGGGAGTCTAAAATACAATGAGCAGTTCTTC.

Note on this clone: The identical CDR3 is also encoded by other nucleotide sequences in the sample. DNA of the CDR3: TGTGCCTGGAGCGGAGTACAGGGAAATGAGCAGTTCTTC. Its protein product is CAWSGVQGNEQFF. This chain joins TRBV30 and TRBJ2-1, with a weak D call TRBD1 (6 bases). The germline V and J ends were trimmed by 3 bases and 7 bases, with 13 bases remaining between them. CDR3 length: 13 amino acids. Germline V CDR1 and CDR2: GTSNPN, SVGIG (reference sequence). The full variable domain, with the rest looked up from reference TRBV30 and TRBJ2-1, is SQTIHQWPATLVQPVGSPLSLECTVEGTSNPNLYWYRQAAGRGLQLLFYSVGIGQISSEVPQNLSASRPQDRQFILSSKKLLLSDSGFYLCAWSGVQGNEQFFGPGTRLTVL.

This sequence joins TRBV21-1 and TRBJ2-6; TRBD2 is the table's D call and was not checked against the DNA. TRBV21-1 is tagged as a pseudogene. The CDR3 runs 15 residues. The CDR3 loop reads CASSSNRSGANVLTF. DNA of the CDR3: TGTGCCAGCAGCTCTAACCGCTCTGGGGCCAACGTCCTGACTTTC.

This chain connects TRBV27 to TRBJ2-7, with 12 positions matching TRBD2. Germline lookup yields CDR1 MNHEY and CDR2 SMNVEV (reference sequence). CDR3 size: 13 residues. For the CDR3, the DNA is TGTGCTTCCGGGTCTAGCGGGAGGGATAAGCAGTACGTC. Translation: CASGSSGRDKQYV.

V and J are TRBV19 and TRBJ2-3; D gene ambiguous. V shed 2 bases and J shed 0 bases, with 12 bases lying between them. The CDR3 contains 16 residues. Per germline, CDR1 LNHDA and CDR2 SQIVND (reference sequence). CDR3 sequence reads: CASSIKNRPSTDTQYF. CDR3 coding DNA: TGTGCCAGTAGTATAAAAAACAGACCTAGCACAGATACGCAGTATTTT. The full variable domain, in which reference TRBV19 and TRBJ2-3 provide the parts outside the CDR3, is DGGITQSPKYLFRKEGQNVTLSCEQNLNHDAMYWYRQDPGQGLRLIYYSQIVNDFQKGDIAEGYSVSREKKESFPLTVTSAQKNPTAFYLCASSIKNRPSTDTQYFGPGTRLTVL.

V gene TRBV18 combines with J gene TRBJ2-3; TRBD2 agrees at 8 bases. The CDR3 totals 17 residues. V lost 4 bases, J lost 0 bases, and 9 bases stayed unmatched. The germline V gene encodes CDR1 KGHSH and CDR2 LQKENI. The CDR3 reads CASSLKLAAKSTDTQYF. In nucleotides, the CDR3 is TGTGCCAGCTCACTTAAACTAGCGGCAAAAAGCACAGATACGCAGTATTTT.

This clone was counted only a few times. V gene TRBV7-9 combines with J gene TRBJ2-2; D is possibly TRBD2 (6 bases). Trimming left V 5 bases short and J 0 bases short, with 13 bases between. The CDR3 sequence is 16 residues long. In germline, CDR1 is SEHNR, CDR2 FQNEAQ (reference sequence). CDR3: CASSPRLGSNTGELFF. Written as DNA, the CDR3 is TGTGCCAGCAGCCCTCGACTAGGGTCGAACACCGGGGAGCTGTTTTTT. The full variable domain, its missing parts supplied by reference TRBV7-9 and TRBJ2-2, is DTGVSQNPRHKITKRGQNVTFRCDPISEHNRLYWYRQTLGQGPEFLTYFQNEAQLEKSRLLSDRFSAERPKGSFSTLEIQRTEQGDSAMYLCASSPRLGSNTGELFFGEGSRLTVL.

The CDR3 spells CAWRGTGGASANYGYTF. The CDR3 region has the DNA TGTGCCTGGAGGGGGACAGGGGGCGCTTCAGCTAACTATGGCTACACCTTC. V and J are TRBV30 and TRBJ1-2; 12 bases line up with TRBD1. The CDR3 runs 17 residues. Germline CDR1 is GTSNPN and CDR2 is SVGIG (reference sequence). V dropped 3 bases and J dropped 0; count of bases not matched to a gene: 8.

The sample holds a few counts of this clone. This sequence joins TRBV6-5 and TRBJ2-1, with a tentative D call TRBD1 (7 bases). Trimming removed 6 bases at V and 3 bases at J, with 15 bases between. Germline V gene sequence: CDR1 MNHEY, CDR2 SVGAGI. The CDR3 totals 15 residues. CDR3 loop: CASRIDRDFYNEQFF. The CDR3, as DNA: TGTGCCAGCAGGATAGACAGGGACTTCTACAATGAGCAGTTCTTC.

This clone has just a few counts. This rearrangement joins TRBV18 to TRBJ2-1; perhaps TRBD2 as D (6 bases). The germline V gene encodes CDR1 KGHSH and CDR2 LQKENI. The V and J ends lost 0 bases and 9 bases respectively, with 15 bases between them. The CDR3 is 15 residues long. The CDR3 loop reads CASSPPAGPDGEQFF. CDR3 DNA sequence: TGTGCCAGCTCACCACCCGCGGGGCCCGACGGTGAGCAGTTCTTC.

This chain links TRBV2 with TRBJ1-2, with D uncertain. Germline lookup yields CDR1 SNHLY and CDR2 FYNNEI. The V and J ends lost 7 bases and 7 bases respectively, with 13 bases between them. CDR3 length: 12 amino acids. CDR3 nucleotides: TGTGCCAGCAAAGAGGCCTCGGGTGGCTACACCTTC. Translation gives CASKEASGGYTF.

This clone appeared a few times. The V gene is TRBV7-9, the J gene TRBJ2-7; 11 bases are shared with TRBD1. The CDR3 is made up of 17 amino acids. The ends lost 5 bases at V and 6 bases at J; junction bases unmatched: 15. Germline CDR1 reads SEHNR; CDR2 reads FQNEAQ (reference sequence). The CDR3 DNA sequence: TGTGCCAGCAGCGCAACCATCGGGACAGGGGGTACCCTCGAGCAGTACTTC. This gives the protein CASSATIGTGGTLEQYF.

This clone was counted once. The rearrangement uses TRBV6-5 and TRBJ1-1; D not resolved. The V and J ends lost 2 bases and 8 bases respectively, with 6 bases between them. Germline values: CDR1 MNHEY, CDR2 SVGAGI. The CDR3 loop spans 11 amino acids. The CDR3 sequence is CASSYGPEAFF. The CDR3 nucleotides are TGTGCCAGCAGTTACGGCCCCGAAGCTTTCTTT.